These 7 T cell receptor beta chains share one sample of origin, sequenced in a study of blood T cell repertoires in COVID-19. The assay was immunoSEQ multiplex PCR, and TCRdb's table has in-frame clones only and misses some. The repertoire holds approximately 140,000 clones, with 84% as singletons. Sequencing was done on a sample of peripheral blood. These receptors were collected from a woman aged 80 or over in a cohort sampled during active or convalescent COVID-19.

V usage is TRBV6-5 and J usage is TRBJ1-2; D perhaps matches TRBD1 (6 bases). V was trimmed by 6 bases and J by 0 bases, leaving 11 bases between them. This CDR3 has 14 amino acids. The germline V gene has CDR1 MNHEY and CDR2 SVGAGI. CDR3 loop: CASSSRTANYGYTF. For the CDR3, the DNA is TGTGCCAGCAGCTCTCGGACAGCTAACTATGGCTACACCTTC.

On this clone: The same CDR3 also results from other DNA sequences found in this sample. V gene TRBV9 combines with J gene TRBJ2-5, with D tentatively TRBD2 (5 bases). Germline V gives CDR1 SGDLS, CDR2 YYNGEE. V was cut by 4 bases and J by 2 bases, with 9 bases left in between. This CDR3 spans 13 amino acids. Written as DNA, the CDR3 is TGTGCCAGCAGCCCCGGGGAGCAAGAGACCCAGTACTTC. Translation: CASSPGEQETQYF. Complete variable domain (other parts from reference TRBV9 and TRBJ2-5): DSGVTQTPKHLITATGQRVTLRCSPRSGDLSVYWYQQSLDQGLQFLIQYYNGEERAKGNILERFSAQQFPDLHSELNLSSLELGDSALYFCASSPGEQETQYFGPGTRLLVL.

The chain couples TRBV7-9 to TRBJ2-2; 12 nucleotides agree with TRBD1. In germline, CDR1 is SEHNR, CDR2 FQNEAQ (reference sequence). The V gene end was trimmed by 7 bases and the J gene end by 5 bases; junction bases not matched to a gene: 11. This CDR3 is 17 amino acids long. CDR3 DNA: TGTGCCAGCACCTCTAATCCGGGACAGGGGGCAACCGGGGAGCTGTTTTTT. It codes for CASTSNPGQGATGELFF.

The chain recombines TRBV14 with TRBJ2-1; D is perhaps TRBD1 (5 bases). Germline CDR1 is SGHDN and CDR2 is FVKESK. The CDR3 length is 14 residues. The V end lost 5 bases, the J end lost 2 bases, and 10 bases lay between the germline ends. CDR3 protein: CASSTGPAYNEQFF. The CDR3 DNA is TGTGCCAGCAGCACAGGACCAGCCTACAATGAGCAGTTCTTC.

The V call is TRBV5-1, the J call TRBJ1-4, with D maybe TRBD1 (6 bases). V was cut by 7 bases and J by 5 bases, with 12 bases left in between. The germline V gene has CDR1 SGHRS and CDR2 YFSETQ. There are 13 residues in the CDR3. The CDR3 DNA follows: TGCGCCAGCGGAAGGACAGCGAATGAAAAACTGTTTTTT. This encodes CASGRTANEKLFF. The variable domain in full, with the rest retrieved from reference TRBV5-1 and TRBJ1-4, is KAGVTQTPRYLIKTRGQQVTLSCSPISGHRSVSWYQQTPGQGLQFLFEYFSETQRNKGNFPGRFSGRQFSNSRSEMNVSTLELGDSALYLCASGRTANEKLFFGSGTQLSVL.

V usage is TRBV2 and J usage is TRBJ1-1, with TRBD1 matching over 7 bases. The CDR3 has 15 amino acids. Germline trimming cut 6 bases from V and 1 base from J; bases unmatched to any gene: 8. The germline V gene has CDR1 SNHLY and CDR2 FYNNEI. CDR3 in amino acids: CASRPRQGGNTEAFF. The DNA for the CDR3 is TGTGCCAGCAGGCCTAGACAGGGTGGGAACACTGAAGCTTTCTTT.

The chain couples TRBV18 to TRBJ2-5; 8 bases agree with TRBD2. Per the germline V gene, CDR1 is KGHSH and CDR2 is LQKENI. V dropped 6 bases and J dropped 5; count of bases not matched to a gene: 14. The CDR3 contains 16 residues. In nucleotides, the CDR3 is TGTGCCAGCTCCTCTTGGCTTAGCGGGGAAGTGGAGACCCAGTACTTC. It encodes CASSSWLSGEVETQYF.